The entry below gives a single T cell receptor beta chain sequence along with its context. This record belongs to a study of blood T cells in healthy people across ages. Using a J-beta primer mix together with a sample-barcoded 5' primer, a second PCR was run for about 6 to 12 cycles. One entry per CDR3 protein, called by TCRdb with MiXCR from the 5' RACE reads. This table has 1.6 million or so distinct CDR3 sequences, almost 35% appearing once. Sample: blood. The TCR was taken from a woman in her twenties or thirties in good health.

Written as DNA, the CDR3 is TGCAGCGTTGAAGATATGGACAGGAACTCCTACGAGCAGTACTTC. Translating gives CSVEDMDRNSYEQYF. The V and J genes are TRBV29-1 and TRBJ2-7, with 7 bases lining up with TRBD1. Germline V lookup: CDR1 SQVTM, CDR2 ANQGSEA. Losses at the gene ends were 0 bases for V and 0 bases for J; bases not matched to a gene: 5. The CDR3 has 15 amino acids.